This T cell receptor beta chain came from a study of shared clonotypes between healthy human individuals (dated by TCRdb to the early 2020s). Context from the whole study: The cohort included three men and a couple of women between 18 and 49 years of age. Per donor, three plates each were used for CD4 naive and CD4 memory, two for CD8 naive, and one for CD8 memory. To estimate repertoire size and how much clonotypes are shared between individuals, the study performed deep sequencing of blood TCR repertoires from 4 to 6 healthy adults. Different laboratories and diverse techniques were used to prepare libraries and sequence TCR repertoires, to increase sequencing depth and limit assay-specific biases. Between about 0.85 and 10 billion PBMCs per donor were obtained by leukapheresis.

Study-wide conclusions, independent of this receptor: Naive subsets generally had larger estimated clonotype richness than memory subsets did. Incomplete sequencing was indicated by rarefaction of sorted-subset datasets, despite the large sequencing depth. Clonotypes shared by all four sorted-subset donors showed higher generation probabilities than non-shared clonotypes. Because the study included a small number of donors, the genetic and exposure-history diversity represented was limited. Pairwise subsampling led to the expectation that sequencing depth would affect the degree of clonotype sharing among donors. When a handful of donors were compared, the shared fraction of clonotypes was approximately 5% for naive CD4, around 4% for naive CD8, 2% to 2.5% for memory CD4, and about 0.36% for memory CD8. Sampling was restricted to blood, and TCR repertoires in tissues likely differ from the TCR repertoires found in blood.

The CDR3 spans 16 residues, from the cysteine through the phenylalanine. The sequence is cut down to CDR3 DNA, 48 bases in frame from base 1. V is reduced by 1 base and J by 6 bases, leaving a spacing of 16 bases between them. CDR1 and CDR2, looked up from the germline V gene, are SNHLY and FYNNEI. For this clone: No cognate antigen has been identified for it. The record has no base qualities; no much larger clone is one base away.

Using the deep immunoSEQ assay, TCR CDR3 regions were amplified from genomic DNA by multiplex PCR. Extracted genomic DNA from each cell subset was spread evenly across all wells of several immunoSEQ 96-well plates, with each plate serving as a replicate. Each replicate PCR for sorted subsets received around 210 ng genomic DNA, equal to about 30,000 T cell genomes. Purified libraries were quantified with a Qubit 3.0 fluorometer, sized on a Bioanalyzer 2100, and re-quantified with the KAPA Library Quantification kit. Every immunoSEQ 96-well plate was sequenced on a separate single-read 150-cycle Illumina NextSeq 550 flow cell. The source study handled its data this way. Because only junctional sequences without quality scores were contained in the immunoSEQ output, filtering matching that applied to full-length reads could not be performed. Sequences were annotated with PyIR, a Python wrapper for IgBLAST v1.9, and V/J genes and CDR3 were assigned using IMGT germline references. Reads were removed for weak V/J assignments (E-value above 1e-6), missing CDR3, stop codons, out-of-frame junctions, or ambiguous translated residues. A V3J clonotype was defined by an identical inferred V gene, J gene, and CDR3 amino acid sequence. The percentage overlap between two repertoires was calculated by dividing the number of shared unique clonotypes by the size of the smaller repertoire. Richness of each repertoire was evaluated using RTK rarefaction, the Chao1 estimator, and Recon v2.1 estimates of unobserved clonotypes. OLGA was used to compute generation probabilities for all TCRbeta clonotypes that the gDNA method yielded from a handful of donors. TCRdb took this table from immuneACCESS and kept in-frame rearrangements with V and J called. Such tables lack part of the clones; where checked against another copy, unresolved V genes explain under half of the gap, and the rest is unexplained. V and J calls and clone size are copied from that table; D and trimming were computed from the DNA. This sample gives around 2.3 million clones in total; about 94% of them show up just once. The ten largest clones take up about 0.13% of the sample.

Healthy HIV-negative adults with no recently reported acute infections or vaccinations were included as donors. Only Caucasian adults living in Nashville, Tennessee, USA were represented among the donors. Magnetic negative selection was used to enrich CD4+ T cells, after which naive cells were positively selected on CD45RA and the negative fraction became the memory subset. After blood collection by leukapheresis, PBMCs were isolated using Ficoll-Histopaque density gradient centrifugation and then cryopreserved in the vapor phase of liquid nitrogen. Analytical flow cytometry was used to check the purity and quantity of each magnetically sorted T cell population. Each sorted fraction had its genomic DNA isolated and then quantified by UV absorbance on a Nanodrop 2000c.

The receptor chain draws on TRBV2 and TRBJ1-5; the D region possibly corresponds to TRBD1 (6 bases align). This TCR derives from a young man in good health. The specimen sequenced was naive CD4+ T cells sorted from blood. The label giving this sample's cell subset or site can be read as: CD45RA+ positively selected. This receptor has the CDR3 CASSEDYTGFRQPQHF. The DNA reads as follows: TGTGCCAGCAGTGAAGACTACACAGGGTTTCGTCAGCCCCAGCATTTT.